The 7 T cell receptor beta chains listed next were all sequenced from one sample in a study of PD-1 blockade in classical Hodgkin lymphoma. All the patients suffered relapse after autologous stem cell transplantation, and brentuximab vedotin exposure differed. Sequencing was performed with immunoSEQ multiplex PCR; in TCRdb, only in-frame clones are kept and a portion is missing. Of about 24,000 clones in the sample, roughly three quarters were seen once. The specimen comprised peripheral blood mononuclear cells (PBMCs), sampled at baseline. The receptors were sampled from a human donor with classical Hodgkin lymphoma.

Judged by abundance, this clone is medium-sized. The chain carries TRBV6-5 and TRBJ1-6; D is perhaps TRBD1 (6 bases). Per germline, CDR1 MNHEY and CDR2 SVGAGI. The CDR3 spans 15 residues. V gave up 6 bases and J gave up 7 bases, with 16 bases separating them. CDR3 residues: CASSSRGYRNSPLHF. The CDR3 DNA sequence: TGTGCCAGCAGCTCCAGGGGATATCGGAATTCACCCCTCCACTTT.

The table lists this clone with a few counts. CDR3 in DNA: TGTGCCAGTACGGGGACAGGGGTTACCGGGGAGCTGTTTTTT. Translated: CASTGTGVTGELFF. The chain is built from TRBV7-9 and TRBJ2-2; 10 nucleotides match TRBD1. Germline V gene lookup returns CDR1 SEHNR and CDR2 FQNEAQ (reference sequence). The CDR3 contains 14 residues. With 9 bases clipped from V and 5 bases from J, the junction kept 6 bases outside the gene matches.

This clone is a singleton in its sample. The V gene is TRBV5-5, the J gene TRBJ2-3, with D hard to call. The CDR3 consists of 13 residues. V lost 3 bases and J lost 7, with 12 bases in between. From germline, CDR1 is SGHKS and CDR2 YYEKEE (reference sequence). CDR3 nucleotide sequence: TGTGCCAGCAGCTCCGACGTGGGAAATACGCAGTATTTT. It codes for CASSSDVGNTQYF.

For this clone: Within the sample, other DNA sequences also encode this same CDR3. The V gene is TRBV7-9, the J gene TRBJ2-3; the D gene is possibly TRBD2 (5 bases). This CDR3 has 15 amino acids. Germline CDR1 SEHNR, CDR2 FQNEAQ (reference sequence). V lost 5 bases and J lost 0, with 12 bases in between. CDR3 sequence reads: CASSPPGVSTDTQYF. DNA of the CDR3: TGTGCCAGCAGCCCGCCCGGGGTGAGCACAGATACGCAGTATTTT.

V is TRBV7-6 and J is TRBJ2-7; possibly TRBD1 or TRBD2 for D (5 bases each). Deletions cut 1 base from V and 3 bases from J, with 10 bases between. The CDR3 covers 14 residues. Germline V gives CDR1 SGHVS, CDR2 FNYEAQ. In DNA, the CDR3 is TGTGCCAGCAGCTTAGGTGGGGACCACTACGAGCAGTACTTC. Its protein product is CASSLGGDHYEQYF.

This clone has just a few counts. The chain combines TRBV27 with TRBJ1-5, with D unclear. This CDR3 spans 12 amino acids. The V gene's germline CDR1 is MNHEY and CDR2 SMNVEV (reference sequence). The V end was cut by 4 bases, the J end by 4 bases, with 5 bases between. The CDR3 here is CASSWGNQPQHF. The CDR3 nucleotides are TGTGCCAGCAGTTGGGGAAATCAGCCCCAGCATTTT.

There are a few counts of this clone. Other DNA sequences of this sample code for an identical CDR3. V is TRBV27 and J is TRBJ2-7, with D possibly TRBD2 on 6 matching bases. The CDR3 is 16 amino acids. Germline V CDR1 and CDR2: MNHEY, SMNVEV (reference sequence). V gave up 6 bases and J gave up 0 bases, with 18 bases separating them. The CDR3: CASRGGTGRSSYEQYF. The CDR3 DNA follows: TGTGCCAGCAGGGGGGGAACGGGGAGAAGCTCCTACGAGCAGTACTTC.